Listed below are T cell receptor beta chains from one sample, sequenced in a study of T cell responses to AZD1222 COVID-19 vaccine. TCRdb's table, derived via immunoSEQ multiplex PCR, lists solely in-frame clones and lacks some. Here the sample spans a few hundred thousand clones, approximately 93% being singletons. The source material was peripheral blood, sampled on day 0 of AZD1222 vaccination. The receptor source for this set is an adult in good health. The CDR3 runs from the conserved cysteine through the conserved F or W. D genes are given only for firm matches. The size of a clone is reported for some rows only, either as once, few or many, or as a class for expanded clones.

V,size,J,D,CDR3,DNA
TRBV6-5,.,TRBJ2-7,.,CASSPTISYEQYF,TGTGCCAGCAGCCCCACGATCTCCTACGAGCAGTACTTC
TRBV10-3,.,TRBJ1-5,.,CAISESVASRSPQHF,TGTGCCATCAGTGAGTCCGTGGCCTCCAGATCGCCCCAGCATTTT
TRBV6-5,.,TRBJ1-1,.,CASSPLPLDTEAFF,TGTGCCAGCAGTCCACTTCCTTTAGACACTGAAGCTTTCTTT
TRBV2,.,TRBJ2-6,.,CASNRGPRSGANVLTF,TGTGCCAGCAACCGGGGGCCCCGCTCTGGGGCCAACGTCCTGACTTTC
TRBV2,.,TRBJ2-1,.,CASRSSRETYNEQFF,TGTGCCAGCAGGTCCAGCCGGGAAACCTACAATGAGCAGTTCTTC
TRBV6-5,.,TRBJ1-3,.,CASSYLPTYSGNTIYF,TGTGCCAGCAGTTACTTACCCACCTACTCTGGAAACACCATATATTTT
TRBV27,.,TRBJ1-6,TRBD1,CASSPAGQGNSPLHF,TGTGCCAGCAGCCCGGCGGGACAGGGGAATTCACCCCTCCACTTT
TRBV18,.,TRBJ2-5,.,CASSRDFQETQYF,TGTGCCAGCTCACGGGATTTCCAAGAGACCCAGTACTTC
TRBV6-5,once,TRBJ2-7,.,CASGDTPYEQYF,TGTGCCAGCGGGGACACACCTTACGAGCAGTACTTC
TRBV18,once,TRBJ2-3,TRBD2,CASSRLKGGRGTDTQYF,TGTGCCAGCTCCCGTCTTAAGGGCGGGAGGGGGACAGATACGCAGTATTTT
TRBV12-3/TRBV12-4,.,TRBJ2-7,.,CASSLGGLGEQYF,TGTGCCAGCAGTTTGGGGGGTTTGGGGGAGCAGTACTTC
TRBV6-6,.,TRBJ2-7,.,CASKDSVYEQYF,TGTGCCAGCAAAGACAGTGTCTACGAGCAGTACTTC
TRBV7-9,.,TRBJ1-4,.,CASSPEEKLFF,TGTGCCAGCAGCCCGGAGGAAAAACTGTTTTTT
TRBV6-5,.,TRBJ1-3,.,CASSYSRAGGDTIYF,TGTGCCAGCAGTTACTCGAGGGCGGGAGGAGACACCATATATTTT
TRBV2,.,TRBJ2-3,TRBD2,CASRPVGIGVAGGGTDTQYF,TGTGCCAGCCGCCCGGTGGGGATAGGAGTAGCGGGGGGGGGCACAGATACGCAGTATTTT
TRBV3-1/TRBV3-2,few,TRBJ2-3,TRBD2,CASSYGGRASTDTQYF,TGTGCCAGCAGCTATGGCGGGAGAGCTAGCACAGATACGCAGTATTTT
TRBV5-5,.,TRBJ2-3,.,CASSLSPADTQYF,TGTGCCAGCAGCTTGAGTCCGGCAGATACGCAGTATTTT
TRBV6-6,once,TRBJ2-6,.,CAGRAGGANVLTF,TGTGCCGGCCGTGCGGGAGGGGCCAACGTCCTGACTTTC
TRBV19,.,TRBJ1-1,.,CAIGTRGNTEAFF,TGTGCCATCGGGACTAGGGGGAACACTGAAGCTTTCTTT
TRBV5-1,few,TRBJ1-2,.,CASGPGAGRGYGYTF,TGCGCCAGCGGTCCCGGCGCAGGAAGGGGATATGGCTACACCTTC
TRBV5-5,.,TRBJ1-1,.,CASSWSQGWGTEAFF,TGTGCCAGCAGCTGGTCACAGGGTTGGGGCACTGAAGCTTTCTTT
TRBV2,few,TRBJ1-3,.,CASSVTGFSGNTIYF,TGTGCCAGCAGCGTTACGGGATTTTCTGGAAACACCATATATTTT
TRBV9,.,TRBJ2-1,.,CASSVASGRSYNEQFF,TGTGCCAGCAGCGTAGCTAGTGGTCGCTCCTACAATGAGCAGTTCTTC
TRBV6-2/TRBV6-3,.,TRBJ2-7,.,CASSFRYPYEQYF,TGTGCCAGCAGTTTCAGGTATCCCTACGAGCAGTACTTC
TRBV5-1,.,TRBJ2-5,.,CASSTQEGETQYF,TGCGCCAGCAGCACACAGGAGGGAGAGACCCAGTACTTC
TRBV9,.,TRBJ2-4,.,CASGGAKNIQYF,TGTGCCAGCGGAGGAGCCAAAAACATTCAGTACTTC
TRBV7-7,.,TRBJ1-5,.,CASSAADGQPQHF,TGTGCTAGCAGCGCGGCGGACGGTCAGCCCCAGCATTTT
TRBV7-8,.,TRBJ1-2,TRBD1,CASSLEVRGDSRGYTF,TGTGCCAGCAGCTTAGAGGTCAGGGGGGATTCTAGAGGCTACACCTTC
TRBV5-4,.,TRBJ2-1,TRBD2,CASSLAYSGSNEQFF,TGTGCCAGCAGCTTGGCTTATAGCGGGAGCAATGAGCAGTTCTTC
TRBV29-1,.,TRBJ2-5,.,CINPHIRQETQYF,TGCATCAACCCCCACATTAGACAAGAGACCCAGTACTTC
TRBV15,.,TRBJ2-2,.,CATSRETRPNTGELFF,TGTGCCACCAGCAGAGAGACCAGGCCGAACACCGGGGAGCTGTTTTTT
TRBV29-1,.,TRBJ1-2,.,CITLAGTSNGYTF,TGCATCACGTTGGCAGGGACATCGAATGGCTACACCTTC
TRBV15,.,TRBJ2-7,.,CATSTDRQEKPYEQYF,TGTGCCACCAGCACGGACCGACAGGAAAAACCCTACGAGCAGTACTTC
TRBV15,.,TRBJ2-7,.,CATSRQTGTTANYEQYF,TGTGCCACCAGCAGACAGACCGGGACCACGGCGAATTACGAGCAGTACTTC
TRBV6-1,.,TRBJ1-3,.,CASIARPSSGNTIYF,TGTGCCAGCATCGCCCGCCCTAGCTCTGGAAACACCATATATTTT
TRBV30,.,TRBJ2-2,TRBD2,CAWSVLAGGELFF,TGTGCCTGGAGTGTTCTAGCGGGCGGGGAGCTGTTTTTT
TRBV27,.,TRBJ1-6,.,CASSLSMGLSSYNSPLHF,TGTGCCAGCAGTTTATCGATGGGGTTAAGCTCCTATAATTCACCCCTCCACTTT
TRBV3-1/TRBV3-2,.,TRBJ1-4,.,CASSLAVATNEKLFF,TGTGCCAGCAGCCTGGCGGTTGCAACTAATGAAAAACTGTTTTTT
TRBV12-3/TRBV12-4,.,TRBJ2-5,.,CASSFRLQETQYF,TGTGCCAGCAGTTTTAGACTTCAAGAGACCCAGTACTTC
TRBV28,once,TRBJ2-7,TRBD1,CASSEKQGILTYEQYF,TGTGCCAGCAGTGAAAAACAGGGGATCTTAACCTACGAGCAGTACTTC
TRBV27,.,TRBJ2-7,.,CASSATVPSETHYEQYF,TGTGCCAGCAGTGCTACGGTTCCTAGCGAAACCCACTACGAGCAGTACTTC
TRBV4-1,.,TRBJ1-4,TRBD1,CASSQTGGFSEKLFF,TGCGCCAGCAGCCAGACAGGGGGTTTTTCTGAAAAACTGTTTTTT
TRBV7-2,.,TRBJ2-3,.,CASSSRSGRVSDTQYF,TGTGCCAGCAGCTCCAGGTCGGGTCGGGTATCAGATACGCAGTATTTT
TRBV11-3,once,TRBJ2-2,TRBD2,CASSFSGANTGELFF,TGTGCCAGCAGCTTTAGCGGGGCCAACACCGGGGAGCTGTTTTTT
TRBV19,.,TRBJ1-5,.,CASSIKSGHSNQPQHF,TGTGCCAGTAGTATTAAAAGTGGACATAGCAATCAGCCCCAGCATTTT
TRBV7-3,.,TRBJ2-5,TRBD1,CASSLRPDRAETQYF,TGTGCCAGCAGCTTACGCCCCGACAGGGCTGAGACCCAGTACTTC
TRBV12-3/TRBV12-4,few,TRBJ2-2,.,CASVGGTGELFF,TGTGCCAGCGTAGGAGGGACCGGGGAGCTGTTTTTT
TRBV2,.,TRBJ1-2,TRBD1,CASSPGQGYGYTF,TGTGCCAGCAGCCCGGGACAGGGGTATGGCTACACCTTC
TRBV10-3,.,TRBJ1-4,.,CAISESGALEKLFF,TGTGCCATCAGTGAGTCGGGGGCATTGGAAAAACTGTTTTTT
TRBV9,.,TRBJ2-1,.,CASSPHGSGGYNEQFF,TGTGCCAGCAGCCCCCATGGGAGTGGGGGTTACAATGAGCAGTTCTTC
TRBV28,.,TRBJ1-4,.,CAVIAEPNEKLFF,TGTGCAGTTATAGCTGAACCTAATGAAAAACTGTTTTTT
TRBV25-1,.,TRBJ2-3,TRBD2,CASSTVAGAYTDTQYF,TGTGCCAGCAGTACGGTAGCGGGGGCCTACACAGATACGCAGTATTTT
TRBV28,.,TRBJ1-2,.,CASSTPGQDPNYGYTF,TGTGCCAGCAGTACCCCCGGCCAGGACCCTAACTATGGCTACACCTTC
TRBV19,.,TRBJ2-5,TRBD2,CASQRGDQETQYF,TGTGCCAGCCAGCGGGGGGACCAAGAGACCCAGTACTTC
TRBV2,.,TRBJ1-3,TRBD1,CASSLQGDGNTIYF,TGTGCCAGCAGTTTACAGGGGGACGGAAACACCATATATTTT